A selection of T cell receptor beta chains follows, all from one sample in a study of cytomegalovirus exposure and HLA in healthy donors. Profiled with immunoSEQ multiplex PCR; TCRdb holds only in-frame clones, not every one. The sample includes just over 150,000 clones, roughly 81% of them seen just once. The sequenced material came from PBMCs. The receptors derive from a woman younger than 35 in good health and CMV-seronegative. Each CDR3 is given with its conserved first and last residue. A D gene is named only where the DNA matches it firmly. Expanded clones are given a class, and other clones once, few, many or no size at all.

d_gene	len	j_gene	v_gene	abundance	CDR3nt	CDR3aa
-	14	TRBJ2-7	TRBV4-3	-	TGCGCCAGCAGCCAAGATCAATGCAGGGGCGAGCAGTACTTC	CASSQDQCRGEQYF
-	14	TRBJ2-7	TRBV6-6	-	TGTGCCAGCAGGGGACTGACAGAGTCCTACGAGCAGTACTTC	CASRGLTESYEQYF
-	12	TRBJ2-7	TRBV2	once	TGTGCCAGCAGTGCGCTATCCTACGAGCAGTACTTC	CASSALSYEQYF
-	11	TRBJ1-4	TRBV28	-	TGTGCCAGCTCGTCCTTAGAAAAACTGTTTTTT	CASSSLEKLFF
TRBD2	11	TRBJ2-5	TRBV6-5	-	TGTGCCAGCAGTGCCGGGGAGGGCCAGTACTTC	CASSAGEGQYF
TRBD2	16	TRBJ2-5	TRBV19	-	TGTGCCAGTAGTATAGCGGGGCGGGGGGGCCCAGAGACCCAGTACTTC	CASSIAGRGGPETQYF
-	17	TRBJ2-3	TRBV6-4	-	TGTGCCAGCAGCACAGGGACCGGGGCTAGTAGCACAGATACGCAGTATTTT	CASSTGTGASSTDTQYF
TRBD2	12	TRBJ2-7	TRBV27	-	TGTGCCAGCGGTCTAGCGGGCTGCGAGCAGTACTTC	CASGLAGCEQYF
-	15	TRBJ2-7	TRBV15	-	TGTGCCACCACCGGGGGACTTTCCGGATACTACGAGCAGTACTTC	CATTGGLSGYYEQYF
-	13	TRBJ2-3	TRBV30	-	TGTGCCTGGAGTGGGTATCGGACAGATACGCAGTATTTT	CAWSGYRTDTQYF
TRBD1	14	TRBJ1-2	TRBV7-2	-	TGTGCCAGCAGCTTAGTCACAGGGGGCCGGGGCTACACCTTC	CASSLVTGGRGYTF
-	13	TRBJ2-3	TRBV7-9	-	TGTGCCAGCAGCCCCTTTGAGGCAGATACGCAGTATTTT	CASSPFEADTQYF
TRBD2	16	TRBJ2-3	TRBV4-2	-	TGTGCCAGCAGCCAAGATGGGACTAGCGGTGCAAGGACGCAGTATTTT	CASSQDGTSGARTQYF
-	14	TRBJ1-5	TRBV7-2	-	TGTGCCAGCAGCTCCGGGACAACCCGGGAGCCCCAGCATTTT	CASSSGTTREPQHF
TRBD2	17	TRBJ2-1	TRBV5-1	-	TGCGCCAGCAGCTTGGACCTAGCGGCCCTCTCCTACAATGAGCAGTTCTTC	CASSLDLAALSYNEQFF
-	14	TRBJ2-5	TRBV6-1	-	TGTGCCAGCAGTCCCCTCGCAGGGGAAGAGACCCAGTACTTC	CASSPLAGEETQYF
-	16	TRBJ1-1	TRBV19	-	TGTGCCAGTAGTATTTCTTCCCTAAGGGGTAGGGAAGAAGCTTTCTTT	CASSISSLRGREEAFF
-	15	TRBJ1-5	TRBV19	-	TGTGCCAGTAGTATAGATCCGCGGATTAATCAGCCCCAGCATTTT	CASSIDPRINQPQHF
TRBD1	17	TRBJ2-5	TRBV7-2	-	TGTGCCAGCAGCTTACGTGGTTGGGGACAGGTTGTCGAGACCCAGTACTTC	CASSLRGWGQVVETQYF
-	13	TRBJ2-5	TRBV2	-	TGTGCCAGCAGGTTACAGGTTGGGGAGACCCAGTACTTC	CASRLQVGETQYF
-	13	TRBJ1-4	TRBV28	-	TGTGCCAGCATGAACAGGGTTAATGAAAAACTGTTTTTT	CASMNRVNEKLFF
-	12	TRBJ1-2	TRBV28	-	TGTGCCAGCAGTTGGGGCCACTATGGCTACACCTTC	CASSWGHYGYTF
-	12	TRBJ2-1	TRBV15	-	TGTGCCACCAGCAGCTTTAGCGGTGAGCAGTTCTTC	CATSSFSGEQFF
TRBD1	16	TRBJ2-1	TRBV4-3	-	TGCGCCAGCAGCTCCCGGGACAGGGGATTCTACAATGAGCAGTTCTTC	CASSSRDRGFYNEQFF
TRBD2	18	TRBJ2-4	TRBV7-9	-	TGTGCCAGCAGCCCCTTGACTAGCGGGGGGGCCTTTGAAAACATTCAGTACTTC	CASSPLTSGGAFENIQYF
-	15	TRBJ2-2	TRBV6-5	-	TGTGCCAGCAGTTACGTCCCCAGGAACACCGGGGAGCTGTTTTTT	CASSYVPRNTGELFF
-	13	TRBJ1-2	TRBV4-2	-	TGTGCCAGCAGCCTACAGGGATTGATTGGCTACACCTTC	CASSLQGLIGYTF
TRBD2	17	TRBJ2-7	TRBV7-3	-	TGTGCCAGCAGCCGAAGGGCCGGACTAGCGGGAGGGCTCGGGCAGTACTTC	CASSRRAGLAGGLGQYF
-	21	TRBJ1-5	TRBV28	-	TGTGCCAGCAGTTTATCCCCAGGAAGCAGGGATCCTAATGGGAGCAATCAGCCCCAGCATTTT	CASSLSPGSRDPNGSNQPQHF
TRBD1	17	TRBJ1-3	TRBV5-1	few	TGCGCCAGCAGCTTTACAGGGGGTGCTCTCCCTGGAAACACCATATATTTT	CASSFTGGALPGNTIYF
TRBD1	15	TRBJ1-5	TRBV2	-	TGTGCCAGCATAGAACAGGGGGCCGATTATCAGCCCCAGCATTTT	CASIEQGADYQPQHF
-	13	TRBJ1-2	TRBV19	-	TGTGCCAGTACCACTGCCCAGGGCCCAGGCTACACCTTC	CASTTAQGPGYTF
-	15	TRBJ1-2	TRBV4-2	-	TGTGCCAGCAGCCAAGACCTGGGGCAGAACTATGGCTACACCTTC	CASSQDLGQNYGYTF
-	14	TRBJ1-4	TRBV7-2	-	TGTGCCAGCAGCTTGGACAGAGTTAATGAAAAACTGTTTTTT	CASSLDRVNEKLFF
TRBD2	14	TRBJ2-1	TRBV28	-	TGTGCCAGCAGTTTCAATCCAGCGGGAGGCGAGCAGTTCTTC	CASSFNPAGGEQFF
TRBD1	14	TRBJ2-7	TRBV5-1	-	TGCGCCAGCAGCTTCCGGACAGGGACCTACGAGCAGTACTTC	CASSFRTGTYEQYF
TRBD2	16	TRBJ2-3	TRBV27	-	TGTGCCAGCAGCGCCCCGGGAGGGCGAGGGACAGATACGCAGTATTTT	CASSAPGGRGTDTQYF
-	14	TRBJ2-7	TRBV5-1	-	TGCGCCAGCAGCGATACAGTAAGCTCCTACGAGCAGTACTTC	CASSDTVSSYEQYF
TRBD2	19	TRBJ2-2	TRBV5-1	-	TGCGCCAGCAGCTTGAAAACCGGACTAGCGGGGGGGAACACCGGGGAGCTGTTTTTT	CASSLKTGLAGGNTGELFF
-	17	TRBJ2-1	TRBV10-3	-	TGTGCCATCTCCACTAGCGGGTCGTCCATGGGACAGGTTGAGCAGTTCTTC	CAISTSGSSMGQVEQFF
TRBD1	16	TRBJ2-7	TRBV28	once	TGTGCCAGCAGCTTCCCGACCGGACAGGGGAACTACGAGCAGTACTTC	CASSFPTGQGNYEQYF
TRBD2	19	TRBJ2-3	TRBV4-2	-	TGTGCCAGCAGCAGCGCCACTAGCGGGGGGGCGCGTAATACCGATACGCAGTATTTT	CASSSATSGGARNTDTQYF
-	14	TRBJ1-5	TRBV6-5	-	TGTGCCAGCAGAACCGGGAACTTAAATCAGCCCCAGCATTTT	CASRTGNLNQPQHF